The entry that follows covers one TCR beta chain sequence. It lacks a known antigen. Within one base of it there is no much larger clone, and no base qualities were kept. This entry is derived from a study of T cell repertoires in cytomegalovirus infection (dated by TCRdb to between 2019 and 2020). With regard to the full study: The peptide stimulations were aimed at well-studied HLA-B-restricted epitopes as well as recently identified HLA-C-restricted CMV epitopes, whose presentation resists viral immunomodulation. The HLA type of each donor mattered for the analysis, because public TCR beta signatures pointed to carriage of CMV infection along with the matching HLA type.

The study at large found these results: In both this cohort and an independent cohort of approximately 350 donors, the cumulative frequency of public TCR beta family members distinguished carriers of CMV infection plus the relevant HLA type. The ex vivo response was dominated by HLA-C-restricted CMV-specific TCR beta clonotypes, and the single most frequent clonotype in two of eight donors was supplied by these HLA-C-restricted clonotypes.

The sample's treatment or condition label is to be understood as: in vitro stimulation with specific CMV peptide epitopes to enrich CMV-specific T cells. Sequenced using an Illumina HiSeq 1500. The public reads were run again by TCRdb, first through fastp at Q25 and then through MiXCR, and only productive beta chains were kept. CDR3 protein duplicates are merged, each entry listing the most common genes and DNA. This sample holds roughly 500,000 distinct CDR3 sequences; 42% were observed only once. The ten biggest clones cover about 41% of the sample. V is cut by 1 base and J by 4 bases, and the space between the germline ends is 13 bases. The CDR3 goes from the cysteine to the phenylalanine over 15 residues. Only the CDR3 part of the read is kept: 45 bases, read in frame from the first base. Based on the germline V gene, the CDR1 and CDR2 sequences are LGHNA and YSLEER.

The sequencing here drew on cultured PBMCs, taken from culture after CMV antigen stimulation. The receptor was derived from a human donor in good health (CMV status not recorded). Some clones in this sample may be carry-over from other donors' samples. The chain is encoded by TRBV4-3 joined to TRBJ2-5; the D gene is perhaps TRBD2, on 6 matching bases. The nucleotide sequence is given as TGCGCCAGCAGCCAAGGGAGGGCAGGTACAGAGACCCAGTACTTC. Translated, this gives CASSQGRAGTETQYF.